This TCR beta chain is drawn from a study of CD4+ T cells in melanoma (dated by TCRdb to about 2022). Looking at the study overall: The study examined neoantigen-specific CD4+ T cells in human melanoma. General findings and caveats noted by the study authors: According to the report, neoantigen-specific CD4+ T cells in melanoma displayed diverse differentiation states. The report described a correlation between neoantigen-specific CD4+ T cells and the function of CD8+ T cells, macrophages and B cells.

The donors were melanoma patients. With regard to this clone: Its binding antigen is unknown. Nothing much larger sits one base from this clone, and base qualities are not available.

The germline V gene specifies SNHLY as CDR1 and FYNNEI as CDR2. The CDR3 spans 15 residues, from the cysteine through the phenylalanine. The kept DNA is CDR3 alone, 45 bases in frame from the first base. V loses 7 bases at its end and J loses 0 bases; junction bases beyond the gene matches: 7. The library was made by the immunoSEQ multiplex PCR assay. TCRdb retrieved this table from immuneACCESS and kept in-frame rearrangements only. Not all clones are present; in checked studies, unresolved V genes account for under half, and no reason is known for the remainder. Recorded for this sample are roughly 9,900 clones; 55% to 75% of them occurred a single time. The ten top clones hold roughly 15% of the sample.

The source of this sequence is a human donor with melanoma. Sequencing was carried out using cells from a culture (not recorded whether cultured in vitro). The chain joins TRBV2 to TRBJ1-2; TRBD1 lines up with 8 middle nucleotides. Here is the DNA: TGTGCCAGCACTAGGACAGGGACAGCTAACTATGGCTACACCTTC. It is translated as CASTRTGTANYGYTF.